This passage covers 21 T cell receptor beta chains from one sample sequenced in a study of post-analysis software for immune sequencing data. The study's findings and limits: Patients used about five TRBV segments, including TRBV5-6, TRBV5-1 and TRBV20-1, more often than controls.

Sequencing libraries made from TCR beta cDNA carried unique molecular identifiers. TCRdb ran MiXCR on the PCR reads and lists one entry per CDR3 protein. The sample yields about 430,000 distinct CDR3 sequences, approximately 37% seen once. Antigens for these TCRs are unknown. Sequencing was performed on blood. These receptors were taken from a girl aged 2 to 10 with multiple sclerosis.

The chain uses TRBV28 and TRBJ2-7, with D possibly being TRBD1 (6 bases). V dropped 5 bases and J dropped 8 bases, with 13 bases sitting between them. This CDR3 contains 12 residues. In germline, CDR1 is MDHEN, CDR2 SYDVKM. This chain's CDR3 is CASSTGCGKQYF. CDR3 coding DNA: TGTGCCAGCAGTACAGGGTGCGGTAAGCAGTACTTC.

This chain joins TRBV6-5 and TRBJ2-1, with D uncertain. V was trimmed by 5 bases and J by 6 bases, leaving 14 bases between them. Germline V CDR1 and CDR2: MNHEY, SVGAGI. The CDR3 spans 14 residues. In DNA form, the CDR3 reads TGTGCCAGCAGTCCCAATGCTCCCTCCAATGAGCAGTTCTTC. Protein sequence: CASSPNAPSNEQFF.

The chain uses TRBV6-5 and TRBJ2-5; 8 bases line up with TRBD2. Per germline, CDR1 MNHEY and CDR2 SVGAGI. V shed 7 bases and J 5 bases; nucleotides not matched to a gene: 9. The CDR3 loop spans 14 amino acids. CDR3 protein: CASNQQGGGETQYF. CDR3 in DNA: TGTGCCAGCAACCAACAGGGCGGGGGGGAGACCCAGTACTTC.

The CDR3 reads CASSFGRRLYEQYF. CDR3 bases: TGTGCCAGCAGTTTCGGACGGCGGTTATACGAGCAGTACTTC. V is TRBV28 and J is TRBJ2-5; D call uncertain. Matching the DNA end better, TRBJ2-7 makes the J call doubtful. Germline values: CDR1 MDHEN, CDR2 SYDVKM. The CDR3 totals 14 residues.

The CDR3, as DNA: TGCAGCCCCGTTGAGGGGGGAGGACTGTATGGCTACACCTTC. This encodes CSPVEGGGLYGYTF. The genes are TRBV20-1 and TRBJ1-2, with D possibly matching TRBD1 (6 bases). This CDR3 has 14 residues. CDR1 and CDR2 from the germline V gene are DFQATT and SNEGSKA (reference sequence).

This rearrangement joins TRBV20-1 to TRBJ1-5; D may be TRBD1 (5 bases). The V end was cut by 3 bases, the J end by 6 bases, with 15 bases between. The V gene's germline CDR1 is DFQATT and CDR2 SNEGSKA (reference sequence). The CDR3 sequence is 14 residues long. As DNA, the CDR3 is TGCAGTGCTAGCCCGCAGGGTCTCGGTCAGCCCCAGCATTTT. Its protein product is CSASPQGLGQPQHF.

Turning to this clonotype: The junction and the germline gene differ at one end; a read error may be behind it. The J gene is TRBJ1-1, the V gene TRBV29-1, with 8 bases that match TRBD1. Germline V gene data show CDR1 as SQVTM and CDR2 as ANQGSEA. The CDR3 consists of 12 residues. The DNA for the CDR3 is TGCAGCGTTGGGACAGGGACCACTGGAGCTTTCTTT. Protein product: CSVGTGTTGAFF.

This clonotype showed up just a few times. In DNA form, the CDR3 reads TGCGCCAGCAGCTTGGAAGGGACCTATATCCTGGGGCCTAACTATGGCTACACCTTC. Translation: CASSLEGTYILGPNYGYTF. This chain joins TRBV5-1 and TRBJ1-2; perhaps TRBD1 as D (5 bases). V lost 0 bases, J lost 0 bases, and 21 bases lay in between. Germline V CDR1 and CDR2: SGHRS, YFSETQ. This CDR3 has 19 residues.

CDR3 sequence: CSARGGRAPDTQYF. For the CDR3, the DNA is TGCAGTGCTAGGGGCGGGAGGGCCCCAGATACGCAGTATTTT. V is TRBV20-1 and J is TRBJ2-3; TRBD2 agrees at 9 bases. The CDR3 contains 14 residues. After removal of 3 bases from V and 4 bases from J, the junction contained 5 bases not matched to a gene. Germline-derived CDR1 and CDR2 are DFQATT and SNEGSKA (reference sequence).

DNA of the CDR3: TGTGCCATCAGTGTTGGGCGAGCGGGGGCCTACAATGAGCAGTTCTTC. Protein product: CAISVGRAGAYNEQFF. The rearrangement joins TRBV10-3 to TRBJ2-1, with 8 bases fitting TRBD2. Germline V gene sequence: CDR1 ENHRY, CDR2 SYGVKD. After removal of 4 bases from V and 2 bases from J, the junction contained 7 bases not matched to a gene. This CDR3 is 16 amino acids long.

In DNA form, the CDR3 reads TGTGCCAGCAGCCCCAGAGGGAGGGCGCACTACGAGCAGTACTTC. Translation gives CASSPRGRAHYEQYF. The rearrangement links TRBV11-2 to TRBJ2-7; 7 nucleotides line up with TRBD2. After removal of 5 bases from V and 3 bases from J, the junction contained 10 bases not matched to a gene. The CDR3 has 15 amino acids. Germline-derived CDR1 and CDR2 are SGHAT and FQNNGV.

The CDR3 loop reads CASSQRRGTRQETQYF. The CDR3 nucleotides read TGTGCCAGCAGCCAGCGCCGAGGGACGAGGCAAGAGACCCAGTACTTC. The chain links TRBV14 to TRBJ2-5; D tentatively reads TRBD1 or TRBD2 (5 bases each). Germline values: CDR1 SGHDN, CDR2 FVKESK. Between the trimmed V and J ends, which lost 3 bases and 2 bases, there was a span of 16 bases. The CDR3 contains 16 residues.

This clonotype appeared a few times. This chain joins TRBV7-3 and TRBJ2-6; D remains ambiguous. CDR1 SGHTA and CDR2 FQGTGA come from the germline V gene. V dropped 2 bases and J dropped 2 bases, with 4 bases sitting between them. The CDR3 length is 14 residues. The CDR3, as DNA: TGTGCCAGCAGCTTAGCTCCTGGGGCCAACGTCCTGACTTTC. This sequence encodes CASSLAPGANVLTF.

This sequence joins TRBV6-5 and TRBJ1-2; 9 bases match TRBD1. Looked up from germline, CDR1 is MNHEY and CDR2 is SVGAGI. With 6 bases clipped from V and 2 bases from J, the junction kept 7 bases outside the gene matches. The CDR3 is made up of 15 amino acids. The chain's CDR3 is CASRARQGGNYGYTF. DNA of the CDR3: TGTGCCAGCAGGGCGCGACAGGGGGGGAACTATGGCTACACCTTC.

The chain combines TRBV7-2 with TRBJ2-1; 7 bases match TRBD1. The germline CDR1 and CDR2 sequences are SGHTA and FQGNSA. The V gene end was trimmed by 3 bases and the J gene end by 0 bases; junction bases not matched to a gene: 8. The CDR3 is made up of 17 amino acids. CDR3 residues: CASSFGTASYSYNEQFF. CDR3 in DNA: TGTGCCAGCAGCTTCGGGACAGCCTCCTACTCCTACAATGAGCAGTTCTTC.

The rearrangement links TRBV24-1 to TRBJ2-5; D unresolved. Germline V gene data show CDR1 as KGHDR and CDR2 as SFDVKD. The CDR3 is 12 amino acids. Trimming left V 3 bases short and J 7 bases short, with 8 bases between. The CDR3 sequence: CATSDPKGTQYF. In nucleotides, the CDR3 is TGTGCCACCAGTGATCCGAAGGGGACCCAGTACTTC.

The genes are TRBV7-9 and TRBJ2-4; perhaps TRBD2 as D (6 bases). Deletions cut 0 bases from V and 7 bases from J, with 16 bases between. Germline V CDR1 and CDR2: SEHNR, FQNEAQ (reference sequence). The CDR3 loop spans 16 amino acids. The CDR3 nucleotides read TGTGCCAGCAGCTTAGCACTAGCAGAAATTGGGAACATTCAGTACTTC. Its translation is CASSLALAEIGNIQYF.

This CDR3 is CASSPQGLAGGEQFF. The DNA of the CDR3 is TGTGCCAGCAGCCCTCAGGGACTAGCGGGGGGTGAGCAGTTCTTC. The rearrangement links TRBV11-2 to TRBJ2-1, with TRBD2 identical over 15 bases. The CDR3 spans 15 residues. V lost 5 bases and J lost 9; bases outside the gene matches: 5. CDR1 SGHAT and CDR2 FQNNGV come from the germline V gene.

J is TRBJ1-1 and V is TRBV19; D is undetermined. The germline V gene has CDR1 LNHDA and CDR2 SQIVND (reference sequence). There are 12 residues in the CDR3. V dropped 3 bases and J dropped 4 bases, with 6 bases sitting between them. The CDR3 loop is CASSIGITEAFF. DNA of the CDR3: TGTGCCAGTAGTATTGGGATCACTGAAGCTTTCTTT.

The table lists this clonotype with a few counts. This chain connects TRBV7-6 to TRBJ2-7; TRBD1 is a possible D gene (6 bases). The CDR3 has 14 amino acids. Germline lookup yields CDR1 SGHVS and CDR2 FNYEAQ. With 3 bases removed from V and 3 bases from J, the gap between germline ends came to 12 bases. As DNA, the CDR3 is TGTGCCAGCAGCTTTGGGGACACCGTCTACGAGCAGTACTTC. As protein: CASSFGDTVYEQYF.

The rearrangement links TRBV7-9 to TRBJ2-1; TRBD2 agrees at 7 bases. The CDR3 is 15 amino acids. Germline V gene data show CDR1 as SEHNR and CDR2 as FQNEAQ (reference sequence). V was clipped by 5 bases and J by 2 bases; unmatched bases: 6. The CDR3 sequence: CASSDRLAPYNEQFF. The CDR3 coding sequence is TGTGCCAGCAGCGATCGACTAGCCCCCTACAATGAGCAGTTCTTC.